Each of the 23 T cell receptor beta chains below was sequenced from the same sample in a study of control samples from healthy donors and cancer patients. This table comes from immunoSEQ multiplex PCR, and its TCRdb copy is limited to in-frame clones, with some not included. Of around 99,000 clones in the sample, over 75% were seen once. Sequenced: blood. Source of these receptors: a human donor in good health. The donor label of this sample is uncertain.

The CDR3 spells CASSLSGDAWDNTIYF. The CDR3 region has the DNA TGTGCCAGCAGTTTATCGGGGGACGCCTGGGACAACACCATATATTTT. The V and J genes are TRBV27 and TRBJ1-3; maybe TRBD1 (5 bases). Trimming cost V 0 bases and J 7 bases, with 16 bases left between them. CDR1 and CDR2 (germline): MNHEY, SMNVEV (reference sequence). This CDR3 contains 16 residues.

CDR3 in DNA: TGCGCCAGCAGTCTAAAGCCCAACACTGAAGCTTTCTTT. Translation: CASSLKPNTEAFF. The rearrangement uses TRBV10-1 and TRBJ1-1; no definite D call. V was cut by 5 bases and J by 2 bases, with 9 bases left in between. This CDR3 contains 13 residues. Looked up from germline, CDR1 is WNHNN and CDR2 is SYGVQD (reference sequence).

This sequence joins TRBV10-3 and TRBJ2-5; TRBD1 matches at 11 bases. The V and J ends lost 6 bases and 5 bases, in that order; junction bases with no gene match: 8. Germline values: CDR1 ENHRY, CDR2 SYGVKD. The CDR3 is made up of 15 amino acids. CDR3 bases: TGTGCCATCAGCCGGGGACAGGGGGTCGATGAGACCCAGTACTTC. Protein product: CAISRGQGVDETQYF.

This clone came up a few times. This chain links TRBV2 with TRBJ1-6; weak D call: TRBD1 (5 bases). Per the germline V gene, CDR1 is SNHLY and CDR2 is FYNNEI. Deletions cut 10 bases from V and 8 bases from J, with 21 bases between. This CDR3 has 15 amino acids. CDR3 sequence (DNA): TGTGCCACCTACCCCGGGGCCAACGGGTATTCACCCCTCCACTTT. Protein product: CATYPGANGYSPLHF.

The V call is TRBV5-1, the J call TRBJ1-2; D is ambiguous. Germline V gives CDR1 SGHRS, CDR2 YFSETQ. The CDR3 totals 14 residues. V dropped 0 bases and J dropped 2 bases, with 8 bases sitting between them. CDR3: CASSLESLNYGYTF. Written as DNA, the CDR3 is TGCGCCAGCAGCTTGGAGTCGCTCAACTATGGCTACACCTTC.

In this sample, this clone turned up a few times. The chain has TRBV10-1 and TRBJ2-1, with TRBD1 identical over 7 bases. This CDR3 has 15 amino acids. With V trimmed by 9 bases and J by 6 bases, 14 bases remained unmatched. Germline V gene sequence: CDR1 WNHNN, CDR2 SYGVQD (reference sequence). The CDR3 protein is CASLASRTGSNEQFF. The DNA of the CDR3 is TGCGCCAGTTTAGCGTCCCGGACAGGTAGCAATGAGCAGTTCTTC.

The J gene is TRBJ1-6, the V gene TRBV2; no reliable D call. Germline assignment: CDR1 SNHLY and CDR2 FYNNEI. V shed 5 bases and J shed 6 bases, with 8 bases lying between them. The CDR3 is 13 residues long. Here the CDR3 reads CASSSLFNSPLHF. Here the CDR3 DNA reads TGTGCCAGCAGTTCTCTGTTTAATTCACCCCTCCACTTT.

This clone was counted a single time. The chain carries TRBV10-3 and TRBJ2-7, with D possibly being TRBD1 (6 bases). Trimming pared 10 bases from V and 3 bases from J, leaving 19 bases between. The CDR3 length is 14 residues. Looked up from germline, CDR1 is ENHRY and CDR2 is SYGVKD. This CDR3 is CATNTGTNNYEQYF. In DNA form, the CDR3 reads TGTGCCACCAACACCGGGACAAATAACTACGAGCAGTACTTC.

This chain joins TRBV2 and TRBJ1-1; D is unclear. The germline V and J ends were trimmed by 0 bases and 11 bases, with 7 bases remaining between them. The germline V gene encodes CDR1 SNHLY and CDR2 FYNNEI. This CDR3 comprises 11 residues. CDR3 region: CASSEAPHAFF. CDR3 bases: TGTGCCAGCAGTGAAGCGCCTCACGCTTTCTTT.

V gene TRBV18 combines with J gene TRBJ1-5; possibly TRBD1 for D (6 bases). Germline V gene data show CDR1 as KGHSH and CDR2 as LQKENI. The V and J ends lost 0 bases and 6 bases respectively, with 12 bases between them. The CDR3 has 15 residues. This CDR3 is CASSPPGQGFQPQHF. For the CDR3, the DNA is TGTGCCAGCTCACCACCCGGGCAGGGGTTTCAGCCCCAGCATTTT.

In its sample, this clone was seen a few times. Other nucleotide sequences from this sample produce the same CDR3. This rearrangement joins TRBV18 to TRBJ1-2; D not resolved. Germline V CDR1 and CDR2: KGHSH, LQKENI. CDR3 length: 11 amino acids. V lost 3 bases to trimming and J lost 6 bases, with 5 bases between them. The CDR3 DNA sequence: TGTGCCAGCTCACCGGGAGATGGCTACACCTTC. Translating gives CASSPGDGYTF.

This clone was detected a few times. The chain joins TRBV5-1 to TRBJ2-2; TRBD1 matches at 11 bases. CDR1 is SGHRS, CDR2 YFSETQ, per germline. After removal of 4 bases from V and 4 bases from J, the junction contained 3 bases not matched to a gene. This CDR3 region has 15 residues. The CDR3 is CASSPGTGGTGELFF. The CDR3 DNA sequence: TGCGCCAGCAGCCCCGGGACAGGGGGCACCGGGGAGCTGTTTTTT.

The J gene is TRBJ1-5, the V gene TRBV7-8; 8 nucleotides align to TRBD1. The CDR3 length is 16 residues. The trim removed 4 bases at V and 3 bases at J, leaving 8 bases unmatched. Germline V gives CDR1 SGHVS, CDR2 FQNEAQ. DNA of the CDR3: TGTGCCAGCAGCTCGGGACAGGAAGGACCCAATCAGCCCCAGCATTTT. It specifies CASSSGQEGPNQPQHF. Full variable domain (missing parts from reference TRBV7-8 and TRBJ1-5): GAGVSQSPRYKVAKRGQDVALRCDPISGHVSLFWYQQALGQGPEFLTYFQNEAQLDKSGLPSDRFFAERPEGSVSTLKIQRTQQEDSAVYLCASSSGQEGPNQPQHFGDGTRLSIL.

This clone was seen a few times. The chain recombines TRBV14 with TRBJ2-2; 7 nucleotides line up with TRBD2. The CDR3 runs to 17 residues. V lost 0 bases and J lost 0; bases outside the gene matches: 4. Germline CDR1 reads SGHDN; CDR2 reads FVKESK. The DNA of the CDR3 is TGTGCCAGCAGCCAAGATCTTCTAGCGGCGAACACCGGGGAGCTGTTTTTT. Encoded protein: CASSQDLLAANTGELFF.

This chain joins TRBV4-2 and TRBJ2-7; D remains unclear. Trimming took off 1 base at V and 6 bases at J, with 7 bases between the two ends. The CDR3 loop spans 12 amino acids. CDR1 and CDR2 from the germline V gene are LGHNA and YNFKEQ. CDR3 sequence: CASSQGSGEQYF. Written as DNA, the CDR3 is TGTGCCAGCAGCCAAGGATCTGGCGAGCAGTACTTC.

This chain connects TRBV5-1 to TRBJ2-3; D uncertain. The ends were cut back, 2 bases at V and 4 bases at J, with 14 bases in the middle. Looked up from germline, CDR1 is SGHRS and CDR2 is YFSETQ. The CDR3 extends over 15 amino acids. As DNA, the CDR3 is TGCGCCAGCAGCTTTGGAGATGGTTCAGCAGATACGCAGTATTTT. Amino acids: CASSFGDGSADTQYF. Combining the CDR3 with reference TRBV5-1 and TRBJ2-3 gives the whole variable domain KAGVTQTPRYLIKTRGQQVTLSCSPISGHRSVSWYQQTPGQGLQFLFEYFSETQRNKGNFPGRFSGRQFSNSRSEMNVSTLELGDSALYLCASSFGDGSADTQYFGPGTRLTVL.

The chain has TRBV4-1 and TRBJ2-7; D possibly corresponds to TRBD1 (5 bases). The CDR3 runs to 18 residues. V was shortened by 1 base and J by 0 bases, with 19 bases between the two germline ends. CDR1 MGHRA and CDR2 YSYEKL come from the germline V gene. The DNA of the CDR3 is TGCGCCAGCAGCCAAGCAACGGTCCCCAGGGCTAGCTCCTACGAGCAGTACTTC. It encodes CASSQATVPRASSYEQYF.

The CDR3, as DNA: TGTGCCAGTAGTATAGAATGGACAGATAATGAGCAGTTCTTC. Translated: CASSIEWTDNEQFF. The chain uses TRBV19 and TRBJ2-1; perhaps TRBD1 as D (6 bases). Germline CDR1 reads LNHDA; CDR2 reads SQIVND (reference sequence). The CDR3 covers 14 residues. The V end was cut by 0 bases, the J end by 7 bases, with 10 bases between. Based on the CDR3 plus reference TRBV19 and TRBJ2-1, the full variable domain is DGGITQSPKYLFRKEGQNVTLSCEQNLNHDAMYWYRQDPGQGLRLIYYSQIVNDFQKGDIAEGYSVSREKKESFPLTVTSAQKNPTAFYLCASSIEWTDNEQFFGPGTRLTVL.

J is TRBJ1-3 and V is TRBV12-5; D is perhaps TRBD1 (6 bases). The CDR3 runs to 16 residues. V lost 7 bases, J lost 0 bases, and 16 bases lay in between. Germline CDR1 and CDR2: LGHNT and FRNRAP. Written as DNA, the CDR3 is TGTGCTAGTGCCCGTCCGGGGGCAGCCTCTGGAAACACCATATATTTT. Residues: CASARPGAASGNTIYF.

The rearrangement links TRBV27 to TRBJ1-2, with D possibly being TRBD1 (6 bases). Germline V lookup: CDR1 MNHEY, CDR2 SMNVEV (reference sequence). Trimming removed 5 bases from V and 1 base from J, with 14 bases in between. CDR3 length equals 15 residues. The CDR3 is CASSPLLQGNYGYTF. The CDR3 region has the DNA TGTGCCAGCAGTCCGTTACTACAGGGTAACTATGGCTACACCTTC.

The genes are TRBV2 and TRBJ1-2; 10 bases align to TRBD1. In germline, CDR1 is SNHLY, CDR2 FYNNEI. The junction had 3 bases not matched to a gene; V was cut back by 2 bases and J by 3 bases. The CDR3 spans 15 residues. The DNA for the CDR3 is TGTGCCAGCAGTGAACGGGACAGGGGAGACTATGGCTACACCTTC. The encoded protein is CASSERDRGDYGYTF.

The chain links TRBV10-2 to TRBJ1-4, with D perhaps TRBD1 (5 bases). Trimming stripped 8 bases from V and 5 bases from J, with 12 bases between. Germline V gene data show CDR1 as WSHSY and CDR2 as SAAADI. The CDR3 has 13 residues. The CDR3 spells CASQDTGNEKLFF. CDR3 DNA: TGCGCCAGCCAGGACACCGGGAATGAAAAACTGTTTTTT.

This rearrangement joins TRBV21-1 to TRBJ2-2; TRBD2, the D gene given by the table, was not confirmed from the DNA. TRBV21-1 represents a pseudogene. This CDR3 has 16 residues. The CDR3 region is CASSKRRETNTGELFF. Written as DNA, the CDR3 is TGTGCCAGCAGCAAAAGACGGGAAACGAACACCGGGGAGCTGTTTTTT.